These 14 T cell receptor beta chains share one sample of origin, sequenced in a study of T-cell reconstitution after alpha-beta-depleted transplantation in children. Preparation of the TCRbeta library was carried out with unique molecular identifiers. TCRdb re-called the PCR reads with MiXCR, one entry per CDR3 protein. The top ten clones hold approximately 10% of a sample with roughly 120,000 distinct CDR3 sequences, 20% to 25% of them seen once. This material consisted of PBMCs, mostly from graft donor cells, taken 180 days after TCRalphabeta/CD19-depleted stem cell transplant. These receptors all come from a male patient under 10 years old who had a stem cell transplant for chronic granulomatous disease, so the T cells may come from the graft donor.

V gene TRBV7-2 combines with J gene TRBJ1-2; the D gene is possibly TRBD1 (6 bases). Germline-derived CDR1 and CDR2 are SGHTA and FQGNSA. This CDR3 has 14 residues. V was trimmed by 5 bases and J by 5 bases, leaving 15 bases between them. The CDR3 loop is CASSPGQLAYGYTF. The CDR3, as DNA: TGTGCCAGCAGCCCAGGACAGCTGGCGTATGGCTACACCTTC.

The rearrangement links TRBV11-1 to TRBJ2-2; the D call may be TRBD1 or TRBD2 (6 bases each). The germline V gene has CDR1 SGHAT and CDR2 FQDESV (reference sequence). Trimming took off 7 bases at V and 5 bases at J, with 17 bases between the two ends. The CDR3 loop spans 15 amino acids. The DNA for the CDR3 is TGTGCCAGCAAGGATTACCGGGGGCGAACCGGGGAGCTGTTTTTT. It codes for CASKDYRGRTGELFF. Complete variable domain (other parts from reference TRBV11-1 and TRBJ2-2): EAEVAQSPRYKITEKSQAVAFWCDPISGHATLYWYRQILGQGPELLVQFQDESVVDDSQLPKDRFSAERLKGVDSTLKIQPAELGDSAMYLCASKDYRGRTGELFFGEGSRLTVL.

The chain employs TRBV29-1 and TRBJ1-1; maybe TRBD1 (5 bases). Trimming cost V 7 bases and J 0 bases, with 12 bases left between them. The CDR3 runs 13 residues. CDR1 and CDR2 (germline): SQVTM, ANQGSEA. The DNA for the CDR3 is TGCAGCGGGGCCCGGGGCCTGAACACTGAAGCTTTCTTT. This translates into CSGARGLNTEAFF.

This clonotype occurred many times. The CDR3 reads CAISESERVAFF. The CDR3 DNA follows: TGTGCCATCAGTGAGTCGGAAAGGGTTGCTTTCTTT. V gene TRBV10-3 combines with J gene TRBJ1-1; D unclear. Germline assignment: CDR1 ENHRY and CDR2 SYGVKD. V lost 0 bases, J lost 11 bases, and 10 bases lay in between. This CDR3 is 12 amino acids long.

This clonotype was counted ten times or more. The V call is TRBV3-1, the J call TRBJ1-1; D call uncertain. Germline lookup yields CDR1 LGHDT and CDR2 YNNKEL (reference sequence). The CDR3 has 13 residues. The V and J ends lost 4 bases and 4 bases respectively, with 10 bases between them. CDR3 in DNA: TGTGCCAGCAGCCTCAGGCCTGGCACTGAAGCTTTCTTT. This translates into CASSLRPGTEAFF. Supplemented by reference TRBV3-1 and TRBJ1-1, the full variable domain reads DTAVSQTPKYLVTQMGNDKSIKCEQNLGHDTMYWYKQDSKKFLKIMFSYNNKELIINETVPNRFSPKSPDKAHLNLHINSLELGDSAVYFCASSLRPGTEAFFGQGTRLTVV.

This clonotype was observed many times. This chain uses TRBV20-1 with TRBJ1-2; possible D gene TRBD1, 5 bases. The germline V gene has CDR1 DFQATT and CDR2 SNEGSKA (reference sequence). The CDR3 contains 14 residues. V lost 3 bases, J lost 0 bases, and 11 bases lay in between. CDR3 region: CSARKQGTNYGYTF. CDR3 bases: TGCAGTGCTAGGAAGCAGGGAACTAACTATGGCTACACCTTC.

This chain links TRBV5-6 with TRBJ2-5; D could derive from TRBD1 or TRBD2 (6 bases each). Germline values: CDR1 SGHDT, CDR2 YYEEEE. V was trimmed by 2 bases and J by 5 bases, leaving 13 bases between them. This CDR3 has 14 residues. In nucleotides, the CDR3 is TGTGCCAGCAGCTTACAGGGAGGCCTGGAGACCCAGTACTTC. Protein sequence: CASSLQGGLETQYF.

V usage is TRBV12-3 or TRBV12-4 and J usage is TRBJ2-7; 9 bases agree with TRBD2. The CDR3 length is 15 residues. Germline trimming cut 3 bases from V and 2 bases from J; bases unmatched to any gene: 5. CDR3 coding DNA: TGTGCCAGCAGTTTTCTAGCGGGACGAACCTACGAGCAGTACTTC. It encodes CASSFLAGRTYEQYF.

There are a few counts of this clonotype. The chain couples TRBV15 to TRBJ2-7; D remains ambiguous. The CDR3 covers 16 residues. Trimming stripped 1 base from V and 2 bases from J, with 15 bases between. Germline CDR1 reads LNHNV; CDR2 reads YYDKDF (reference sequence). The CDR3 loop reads CATSRGSVDSTYEQYF. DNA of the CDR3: TGTGCCACCAGCAGAGGGTCCGTTGACTCCACCTACGAGCAGTACTTC.

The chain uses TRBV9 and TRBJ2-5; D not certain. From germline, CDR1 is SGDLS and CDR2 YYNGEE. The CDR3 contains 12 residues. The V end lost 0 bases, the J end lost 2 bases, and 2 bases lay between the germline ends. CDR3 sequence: CASSVVQETQYF. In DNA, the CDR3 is TGTGCCAGCAGCGTAGTTCAAGAGACCCAGTACTTC. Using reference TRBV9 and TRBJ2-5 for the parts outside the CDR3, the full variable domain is DSGVTQTPKHLITATGQRVTLRCSPRSGDLSVYWYQQSLDQGLQFLIQYYNGEERAKGNILERFSAQQFPDLHSELNLSSLELGDSALYFCASSVVQETQYFGPGTRLLVL.

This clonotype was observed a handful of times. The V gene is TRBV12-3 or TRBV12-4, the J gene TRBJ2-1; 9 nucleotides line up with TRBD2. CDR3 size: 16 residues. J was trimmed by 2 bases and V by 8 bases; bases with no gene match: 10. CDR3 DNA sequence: TGTGCCAGCTCGTTCCTAGCGGGACTAGCCTACAATGAGCAGTTCTTC. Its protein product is CASSFLAGLAYNEQFF.

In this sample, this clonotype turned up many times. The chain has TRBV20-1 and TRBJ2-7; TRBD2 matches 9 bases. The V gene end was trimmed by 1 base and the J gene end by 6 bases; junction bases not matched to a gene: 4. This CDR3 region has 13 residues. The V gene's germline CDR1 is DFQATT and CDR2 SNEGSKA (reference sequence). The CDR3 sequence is CSARGAGGFEQYF. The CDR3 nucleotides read TGCAGTGCTAGAGGAGCGGGAGGCTTCGAGCAGTACTTC.

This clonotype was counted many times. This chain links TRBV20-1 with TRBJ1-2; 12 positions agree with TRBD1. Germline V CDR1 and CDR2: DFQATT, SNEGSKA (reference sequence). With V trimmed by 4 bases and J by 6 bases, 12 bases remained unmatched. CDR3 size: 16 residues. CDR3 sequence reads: CSATGPGQGANDGYTF. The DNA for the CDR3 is TGCAGTGCTACCGGACCGGGACAGGGGGCTAATGATGGCTACACCTTC.

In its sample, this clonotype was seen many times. CDR3: CASSGYELAGVGETQYF. The DNA of the CDR3 is TGTGCCAGCAGTGGGTACGAACTAGCGGGAGTTGGCGAGACCCAGTACTTC. The chain employs TRBV2 and TRBJ2-5; 11 positions match TRBD2. After removal of 4 bases from V and 5 bases from J, the junction contained 12 bases not matched to a gene. Germline V CDR1 and CDR2: SNHLY, FYNNEI. The CDR3 length is 17 residues.